Below are 12 T cell receptor beta chains sequenced from a single sample in a study of somatic mutations in cytotoxic T cells in rheumatoid arthritis. Assay: immunoSEQ multiplex PCR; the TCRdb copy retains only in-frame clones and omits some. The table has roughly 16,000 clones, around 80% seen once. Sequencing was done on a sample of CD8+ T cells sorted from blood. These receptors all come from an adult with rheumatoid arthritis.

A few counts support this clone. The chain links TRBV19 to TRBJ1-1, with TRBD1 matching 8 bases. Germline trimming cut 3 bases from V and 8 bases from J; bases unmatched to any gene: 5. CDR1 is LNHDA and CDR2 is SQIVND in the germline V gene (reference sequence). The CDR3 loop spans 13 amino acids. Here the CDR3 reads CASSIPGDREAFF. CDR3 in DNA: TGTGCCAGTAGTATCCCAGGGGACAGGGAAGCTTTCTTT.

V gene TRBV30 combines with J gene TRBJ1-2; D unresolved. The CDR3 is 14 residues long. Germline CDR1 GTSNPN, CDR2 SVGIG (reference sequence). V gave up 2 bases and J gave up 5 bases, with 15 bases separating them. Here the CDR3 reads CAWSHFNPPYGYTF. CDR3 in DNA: TGTGCCTGGAGTCACTTCAATCCACCTTATGGCTACACCTTC.

CDR3 coding DNA: TGTGCCAGCAGCCTTGGTGGGGACAGCACTTACAATGAGCAGTTCTTC. Its translation: CASSLGGDSTYNEQFF. V usage is TRBV5-6 and J usage is TRBJ2-1; 7 bases fit TRBD1. V was clipped by 4 bases and J by 4 bases; unmatched bases: 11. This CDR3 is built from 16 residues. Germline CDR1 reads SGHDT; CDR2 reads YYEEEE.

The J gene is TRBJ1-4, the V gene TRBV20-1; D is uncertain. V shed 5 bases and J shed 7 bases, with 2 bases lying between them. In germline, CDR1 is DFQATT, CDR2 SNEGSKA (reference sequence). The CDR3 runs 9 residues. The CDR3 region has the DNA TGCAGTGCTGGTGAAAAACTGTTTTTT. Encoded protein: CSAGEKLFF.

V and J are TRBV13 and TRBJ1-2, with D hard to call. The CDR3 contains 13 residues. Germline values: CDR1 PRHDT, CDR2 FYEKMQ (reference sequence). Trimming took 0 bases from V and 4 from J, leaving 6 bases between them. The CDR3 nucleotides are TGTGCCAGCAGCTTAGGGGGGTTCTATGGCTACACCTTC. Its protein is CASSLGGFYGYTF.

The CDR3 sequence: CASSQDGETQYF. In DNA, the CDR3 is TGTGCCAGCAGCCAAGATGGTGAGACCCAGTACTTC. J is TRBJ2-5 and V is TRBV14; D not certain. Germline loops: CDR1 SGHDN, CDR2 FVKESK. This CDR3 is 12 amino acids long. Trimming removed 0 bases from V and 5 bases from J, with 4 bases in between. Variable domain in full (rest from reference TRBV14 and TRBJ2-5): EAGVTQFPSHSVIEKGQTVTLRCDPISGHDNLYWYRRVMGKEIKFLLHFVKESKQDESGMPNNRFLAERTGGTYSTLKVQPAELEDSGVYFCASSQDGETQYFGPGTRLLVL.

The V and J genes are TRBV9 and TRBJ1-1, with D unresolved. V was shortened by 3 bases and J by 8 bases, with 11 bases between the two germline ends. CDR1 is SGDLS and CDR2 is YYNGEE in the germline V gene. The CDR3 consists of 12 residues. Here the CDR3 DNA reads TGTGCCAGCAGCGCTGGGGAGGCGGAAGCTTTCTTT. Amino acids: CASSAGEAEAFF.

This CDR3 reads CASSYGPYGYTF. The CDR3, as DNA: TGTGCCAGCAGTTATGGGCCTTATGGCTACACCTTC. The rearrangement links TRBV6-6 to TRBJ1-2; D gene ambiguous. Trimming took off 3 bases at V and 5 bases at J, with 7 bases between the two ends. Looked up from germline, CDR1 is MNHNY and CDR2 is SVGAGI (reference sequence). The length of the CDR3 is 12 residues.

V usage is TRBV4-2 and J usage is TRBJ2-3; perhaps TRBD2 as D (6 bases). This CDR3 region has 16 residues. Trimming pared 0 bases from V and 0 bases from J, leaving 10 bases between. CDR1 LGHNA and CDR2 YNFKEQ come from the germline V gene. CDR3 in amino acids: CASSQDGGGSTDTQYF. CDR3 nucleotide sequence: TGTGCCAGCAGCCAAGACGGGGGTGGCAGCACAGATACGCAGTATTTT.

V usage is TRBV7-9 and J usage is TRBJ2-5; D is ambiguous. Germline V gene data show CDR1 as SEHNR and CDR2 as FQNEAQ (reference sequence). This CDR3 comprises 14 residues. V was pared by 0 bases and J by 3 bases, with 8 bases between. The CDR3 nucleotides are TGTGCCAGCAGCTTAGCCATGGGGAAAGAGACCCAGTACTTC. Amino acid sequence: CASSLAMGKETQYF.

This clone appeared a few times. V gene TRBV2 combines with J gene TRBJ1-1; D is perhaps TRBD1 (5 bases). V was pared by 6 bases and J by 4 bases, with 15 bases between. There are 14 residues in the CDR3. Germline loops: CDR1 SNHLY, CDR2 FYNNEI. DNA of the CDR3: TGTGCCAGCAGCAGTGGGGGACGTGGCACTGAAGCTTTCTTT. Translating it yields CASSSGGRGTEAFF.

V and J are TRBV5-1 and TRBJ2-5; unclear D gene. The end of the DNA fits TRBJ2-7 better, so the J call may be wrong. The CDR3 consists of 11 residues. Germline CDR1 reads SGHRS; CDR2 reads YFSETQ. The DNA of the CDR3 is TGCGCCAGCAGGTCCTCCTACGAGCAGTACTTC. Amino acid sequence: CASRSSYEQYF.